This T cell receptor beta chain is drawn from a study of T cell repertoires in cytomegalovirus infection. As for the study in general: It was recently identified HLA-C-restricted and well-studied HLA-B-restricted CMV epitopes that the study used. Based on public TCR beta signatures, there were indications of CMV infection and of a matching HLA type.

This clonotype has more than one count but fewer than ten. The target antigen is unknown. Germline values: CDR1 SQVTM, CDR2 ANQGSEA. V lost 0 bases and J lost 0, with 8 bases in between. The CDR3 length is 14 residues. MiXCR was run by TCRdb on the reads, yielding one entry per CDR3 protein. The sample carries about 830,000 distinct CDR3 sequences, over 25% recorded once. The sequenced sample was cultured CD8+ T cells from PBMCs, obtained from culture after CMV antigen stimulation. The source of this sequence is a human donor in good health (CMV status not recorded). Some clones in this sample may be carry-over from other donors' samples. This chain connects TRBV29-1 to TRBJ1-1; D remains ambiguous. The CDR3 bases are TGCAGCGTTGAAGAAGATATCATGAACACTGAAGCTTTCTTT. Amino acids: CSVEEDIMNTEAFF. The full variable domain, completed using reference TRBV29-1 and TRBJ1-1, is SAVISQKPSRDICQRGTSLTIQCQVDSQVTMMFWYRQQPGQSLTLIATANQGSEATYESGFVIDKFPISRPNLTFSTLTVSNMSPEDSSIYLCSVEEDIMNTEAFFGQGTRLTVV.